The rows below give T cell receptor beta chains drawn from one sample of a study of cytotoxic CD8 clonotypes in ibrutinib-treated CLL. Method: immunoSEQ multiplex PCR; TCRdb's copy keeps in-frame clones and lacks some. The sample yields around 300,000 clones, about 77% seen once. The sample here was PBMCs, taken before ibrutinib treatment. These receptors were collected from a human donor with chronic lymphocytic leukemia. Each CDR3 is given without its conserved first and last residue. A D gene is named only where the DNA matches it firmly.

d_call	v_call	j_call	cdr3_aa
.	TRBV7-6	TRBJ2-5	ASSLARGPQSGTQY
.	TRBV5-1	TRBJ2-5	ASQAVQETQY
.	TRBV15	TRBJ1-5	ATSRVVSSQPQH
.	TRBV30	TRBJ2-1	ASDRSSYNEQF
.	TRBV5-1	TRBJ1-2	ASSDGPLEGRSGYT
TRBD1	TRBV28	TRBJ1-5	ASNLPSGTDQPQH
.	TRBV29-1	TRBJ1-1	SACGIRGRVTEAF
.	TRBV18	TRBJ2-3	ASSPRTGGGTDTQY
.	TRBV5-6	TRBJ1-5	ASSDNSRRSNQPQH
.	TRBV6-5	TRBJ2-5	ASSYQNTETQY
TRBD2	TRBV11-1	TRBJ2-1	ASSLGLAESLKF
TRBD2	TRBV7-9	TRBJ2-2	ASSLLAGGPGELF
.	TRBV7-8	TRBJ2-2	ASSLVQGGLAGELF
TRBD1	TRBV30	TRBJ2-1	AWSVLGQLNLESYNEQF
.	TRBV5-1	TRBJ1-5	ASSSGNNQPQH
.	TRBV7-8	TRBJ2-7	ASSLDSEQY
TRBD2	TRBV5-1	TRBJ2-7	ASCPSGSSYEQY
TRBD1	TRBV5-4	TRBJ1-4	ASSLDRGDEKLF
.	TRBV7-2	TRBJ2-7	ASSSGTDYTYEQY
.	TRBV9	TRBJ2-3	ASSVKDTQY
.	TRBV7-6	TRBJ1-5	ASSLLTGMSNQPQH
.	TRBV7-2	TRBJ2-1	ASSLRSSYNEQF
.	TRBV7-8	TRBJ1-2	ASSFRDRYGYT
.	TRBV6-5	TRBJ1-2	ASSYSFGNNYGYT
.	TRBV11-2	TRBJ2-3	ASSTPLGQY
.	TRBV6-5	TRBJ2-1	ASSYSNYEQF
.	TRBV27	TRBJ2-7	ASSSHSYEQY
TRBD2	TRBV9	TRBJ2-5	ASSVGGLAGVAETQY
TRBD1	TRBV7-2	TRBJ2-1	ASSFQGVTYNEQF
.	TRBV18	TRBJ1-5	ASSPPTGSNQPQH
TRBD1	TRBV27	TRBJ1-1	ASSTTRQGWNTEAF
TRBD1	TRBV6-1	TRBJ2-7	ASSEVTGASSYEQY
.	TRBV18	TRBJ2-1	ASSPQRRSYNEQF
.	TRBV11-2	TRBJ2-3	ASSLRPRPQAPTDTQY
TRBD1	TRBV5-4	TRBJ1-1	ASSVGTANTEAF
TRBD1	TRBV5-1	TRBJ2-7	ASSLRYPGQTYEQY
.	TRBV6-4	TRBJ1-2	ASSQGNYGYT
TRBD2	TRBV4-2	TRBJ2-1	ASSQEAQLAGSYNEQF
TRBD2	TRBV5-6	TRBJ2-1	ASSMGYSGKAYNEQF
TRBD2	TRBV4-3	TRBJ2-1	ASSQDVGGLAVVF